A selection of T cell receptor beta chains follows, all from one sample in a study of response to subunit inactivated influenza vaccine. In TCRdb, the RT-PCR reads were re-called with MiXCR into one record per CDR3 protein. The table lists over 800,000 distinct CDR3 sequences, over 20% of them singletons. Sequencing used PBMCs from blood, obtained 5 days after vaccination. The receptors here all came from a man aged 45-65 years who received an inactivated influenza vaccine. CDR3s include the opening cysteine and the closing phenylalanine or tryptophan. Each record gives: D gene, clone size, J gene, V gene, CDR3 DNA, CDR3 protein. D genes are given only for firm matches. Size values are once, few and many counts, or a class for expanded clones, and some rows have none.

d_call: TRBD2
clone_size: .
j_call: TRBJ2-1
v_call: TRBV25-1
cdr3_nt: TGTGCCAGCAGTGAGGGGACTAGCGGTATCTCGGAGCAGTTCTTC
cdr3_aa: CASSEGTSGISEQFF

d_call: TRBD2
clone_size: few
j_call: TRBJ2-1
v_call: TRBV5-6
cdr3_nt: TGTGCCAGCAGCTTGGGGGTAGCGGGAGGTCTTAATGAGCAGTTCTTC
cdr3_aa: CASSLGVAGGLNEQFF

d_call: .
clone_size: many
j_call: TRBJ2-7
v_call: TRBV6-6
cdr3_nt: TGTGCCAGCAGTTATTCTGGCGAGTACGAGCAGTACTTC
cdr3_aa: CASSYSGEYEQYF

d_call: TRBD2
clone_size: .
j_call: TRBJ2-5
v_call: TRBV11-2
cdr3_nt: TGTGCCAGCAGCTTAGTCAGCGGGGGGAACCAAGAGACCCAGTACTTC
cdr3_aa: CASSLVSGGNQETQYF

d_call: .
clone_size: once
j_call: TRBJ2-2
v_call: TRBV2
cdr3_nt: TGTGCCAGCAGTGAAGCTACAAACTACTCCGGGGAGCTGTTTTTT
cdr3_aa: CASSEATNYSGELFF

d_call: TRBD1
clone_size: few
j_call: TRBJ2-7
v_call: TRBV7-8
cdr3_nt: TGTGCCAGCAGCTTGGTCCCGACAGGGAATCGGCCCGAGCAGTACTTC
cdr3_aa: CASSLVPTGNRPEQYF

d_call: .
clone_size: few
j_call: TRBJ1-2
v_call: TRBV7-8
cdr3_nt: TGTGCCAGCAGCCCCCGGGGAGGTGCGAAGTTCTATGGCTACACCTTC
cdr3_aa: CASSPRGGAKFYGYTF

d_call: TRBD1
clone_size: .
j_call: TRBJ2-3
v_call: TRBV12-3/TRBV12-4
cdr3_nt: TGTGCCAGCAGTTTCTACAGGGGGCCTCGTTTGGATACGCAGTATTTT
cdr3_aa: CASSFYRGPRLDTQYF

d_call: .
clone_size: few
j_call: TRBJ2-3
v_call: TRBV6-2/TRBV6-3
cdr3_nt: TGTGCCAGCAGCCGTCGGTCTAGACAGGATACGCAGTATTTT
cdr3_aa: CASSRRSRQDTQYF

d_call: TRBD2
clone_size: .
j_call: TRBJ2-7
v_call: TRBV4-1
cdr3_nt: TGCGCCAGCAGCCAAGGGCCGCCGGGACTAGTAACATACGAGCAGTACTTC
cdr3_aa: CASSQGPPGLVTYEQYF

d_call: .
clone_size: .
j_call: TRBJ1-3
v_call: TRBV12-3/TRBV12-4
cdr3_nt: TGTGCCAGCAGCTTGATGACAGTAGGAAACACCATATATTTT
cdr3_aa: CASSLMTVGNTIYF

d_call: .
clone_size: few
j_call: TRBJ1-3
v_call: TRBV5-1
cdr3_nt: TGCGCCAGCAGCGGGGACAACTCTGGAAACACCATATATTTT
cdr3_aa: CASSGDNSGNTIYF

d_call: TRBD2
clone_size: many
j_call: TRBJ2-5
v_call: TRBV5-6
cdr3_nt: TGTGCCAGCAGCTTGGCCCTTTCCGGGAGGGAGGGAGAGACCCAGTACTTC
cdr3_aa: CASSLALSGREGETQYF

d_call: .
clone_size: few
j_call: TRBJ2-7
v_call: TRBV7-2
cdr3_nt: TGTGCCAGCAGCTTGCCGGGGTTCAGGTACGAGCAGTACTTC
cdr3_aa: CASSLPGFRYEQYF

d_call: .
clone_size: many
j_call: TRBJ2-7
v_call: TRBV3-1
cdr3_nt: TGTGCCAGCAGCCAAGGCGGCAGGGAGCAGTACTTC
cdr3_aa: CASSQGGREQYF

d_call: TRBD1
clone_size: few
j_call: TRBJ2-5
v_call: TRBV5-5
cdr3_nt: TGTGCCAGCAGCCGGGACAGCCTCCAAGAGACCCAGTACTTC
cdr3_aa: CASSRDSLQETQYF

d_call: .
clone_size: few
j_call: TRBJ1-5
v_call: TRBV20-1
cdr3_nt: TGCAGCGCGACCGCCGGGACATCTAGCAATCAGCCCCAGCATTTT
cdr3_aa: CSATAGTSSNQPQHF

d_call: .
clone_size: .
j_call: TRBJ2-5
v_call: TRBV20-1
cdr3_nt: TGCAGTGCTAGCCCACCCTACCGGGCGACGGAGACCCAGTACTTC
cdr3_aa: CSASPPYRATETQYF

d_call: .
clone_size: .
j_call: TRBJ2-7
v_call: TRBV20-1
cdr3_nt: TGCAGTGCTAGTCAGGCTTCCTACGAGCAGTACTTC
cdr3_aa: CSASQASYEQYF

d_call: .
clone_size: .
j_call: TRBJ2-5
v_call: TRBV12-3/TRBV12-4
cdr3_nt: TGTGCCAGCAGGATCTCCCAGGGGCCGGGGACCCAGTACTTC
cdr3_aa: CASRISQGPGTQYF

d_call: .
clone_size: many
j_call: TRBJ2-5
v_call: TRBV6-5
cdr3_nt: TGTGCCAGCAGTTACGGGGCAGAACTTTCCAAAGAGACCCAGTACTTC
cdr3_aa: CASSYGAELSKETQYF

d_call: .
clone_size: few
j_call: TRBJ2-5
v_call: TRBV7-3
cdr3_nt: TGTGCCAGCAGTCCACAGCCTGGGGCAGGGAGAGAGACCCAGTACTTC
cdr3_aa: CASSPQPGAGRETQYF

d_call: .
clone_size: many
j_call: TRBJ2-2
v_call: TRBV12-3/TRBV12-4
cdr3_nt: TGTGCCAGCAGGATCGGGGATTCGTCCGGGGAGCTGTTTTTT
cdr3_aa: CASRIGDSSGELFF

d_call: TRBD2
clone_size: .
j_call: TRBJ2-5
v_call: TRBV7-7
cdr3_nt: TGTGCTAGCAGCTTAGCGGGTTTCCAAGAGACCCAGTACTTC
cdr3_aa: CASSLAGFQETQYF

d_call: .
clone_size: .
j_call: TRBJ2-7
v_call: TRBV6-2/TRBV6-3
cdr3_nt: TGTGCCAGCAGTTACAGCGTTGGGGGGCGACTCTCCTACGAGCAGTACTTC
cdr3_aa: CASSYSVGGRLSYEQYF

d_call: TRBD1
clone_size: few
j_call: TRBJ1-1
v_call: TRBV12-3/TRBV12-4
cdr3_nt: TGTGCCAGCAGTTTGAGACAGGGGGCCGCTGAAGCTTTCTTT
cdr3_aa: CASSLRQGAAEAFF

d_call: TRBD2
clone_size: .
j_call: TRBJ2-2
v_call: TRBV4-3
cdr3_nt: TGCGCCAGCAGCCAAGATCTAGCGGGAGCTATAACCGAGGAGCTGTTTTTT
cdr3_aa: CASSQDLAGAITEELFF

d_call: TRBD1
clone_size: .
j_call: TRBJ2-7
v_call: TRBV7-9
cdr3_nt: TGTGCCAGCAGCCGCCCCGGGACAGGGTCAAACGAGCAGTACTTC
cdr3_aa: CASSRPGTGSNEQYF

d_call: .
clone_size: many
j_call: TRBJ2-7
v_call: TRBV7-2
cdr3_nt: TGTGCCAGCAGCTTAGAGGGACTTCGAGGGGAGCAGTACTTC
cdr3_aa: CASSLEGLRGEQYF

d_call: .
clone_size: few
j_call: TRBJ2-1
v_call: TRBV12-3/TRBV12-4
cdr3_nt: TGTGCCAGCACCACCGGGACTCTCATCTACAATGAGCAGTTCTTC
cdr3_aa: CASTTGTLIYNEQFF

d_call: TRBD2
clone_size: .
j_call: TRBJ2-3
v_call: TRBV6-5
cdr3_nt: TGTGCCAGCAGTTACTCGGCGGGGGCAGATACGCAGTATTTT
cdr3_aa: CASSYSAGADTQYF

d_call: .
clone_size: .
j_call: TRBJ2-1
v_call: TRBV5-6
cdr3_nt: TGTGCCAGCAGCTTTTGGAATGAGCAGTTCTTC
cdr3_aa: CASSFWNEQFF

d_call: .
clone_size: many
j_call: TRBJ2-3
v_call: TRBV10-3
cdr3_nt: TGTGCCGCCAGAAGCGGACGATCCGGAGATACGCAGTATTTT
cdr3_aa: CAARSGRSGDTQYF